Sequencing of this T cell receptor beta chain was carried out in a study of cytomegalovirus exposure and HLA in healthy donors. Overall study findings and caveats: Roughly even sequencing depth across donors was the assumption behind the presence/absence analyses. Analyzed later, association rates of TCRs varied across HLA loci, with DRB1 most and HLA-C fewest. Per a prior analysis, the majority of TCR beta V segments were productive roughly 87% or roughly 30% of the time.

Comments on this clone: Its antigen is as yet unknown.

PCR involved 60 Vbeta and 13 Jbeta primers. This table comes from immunoSEQ multiplex PCR, and its TCRdb copy is limited to in-frame clones, with some not included. The sample features roughly 120,000 clones, with approximately 3.9% in its top ten. The CDR3 consists of 15 residues. J lost 1 base, V lost 1 base, and 2 bases had no gene match. The germline CDR1 and CDR2 sequences are SGHTA and FQGNSA. The chain links TRBV7-2 to TRBJ1-1; 8 nucleotides line up with TRBD1. Sequencing input: PBMCs. The sequence came from a man aged 18 to 30 in good health and CMV-seronegative. The CDR3 loop is CASSLEDRENTEAFF. In DNA form, the CDR3 reads TGTGCCAGCAGCTTAGAGGACAGGGAGAACACTGAAGCTTTCTTT.